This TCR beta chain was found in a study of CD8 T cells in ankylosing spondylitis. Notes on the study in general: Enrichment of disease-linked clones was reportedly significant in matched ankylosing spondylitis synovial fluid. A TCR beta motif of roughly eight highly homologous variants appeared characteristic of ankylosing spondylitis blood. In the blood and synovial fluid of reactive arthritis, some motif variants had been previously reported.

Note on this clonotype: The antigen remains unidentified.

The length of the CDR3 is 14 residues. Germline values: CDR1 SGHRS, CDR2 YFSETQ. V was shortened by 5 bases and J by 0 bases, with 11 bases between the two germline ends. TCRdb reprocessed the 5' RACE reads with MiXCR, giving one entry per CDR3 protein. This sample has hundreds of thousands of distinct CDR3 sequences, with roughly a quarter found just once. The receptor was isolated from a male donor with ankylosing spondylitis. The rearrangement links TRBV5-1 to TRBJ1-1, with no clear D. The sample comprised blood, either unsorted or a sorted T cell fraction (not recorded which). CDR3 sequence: CASRPIGLNTEAFF. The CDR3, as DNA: TGCGCCAGCAGGCCCATCGGCCTGAACACTGAAGCTTTCTTT.